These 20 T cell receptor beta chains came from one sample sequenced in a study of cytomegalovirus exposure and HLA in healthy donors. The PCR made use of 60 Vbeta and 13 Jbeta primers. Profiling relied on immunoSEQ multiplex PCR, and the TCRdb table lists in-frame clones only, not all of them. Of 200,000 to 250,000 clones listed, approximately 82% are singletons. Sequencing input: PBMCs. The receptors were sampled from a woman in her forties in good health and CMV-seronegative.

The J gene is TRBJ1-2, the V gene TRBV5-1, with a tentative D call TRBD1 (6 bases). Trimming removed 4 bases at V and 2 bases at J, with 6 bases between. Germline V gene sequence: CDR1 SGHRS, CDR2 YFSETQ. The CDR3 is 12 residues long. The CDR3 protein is CASSDRNYGYTF. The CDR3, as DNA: TGCGCCAGCAGCGACAGGAACTATGGCTACACCTTC.

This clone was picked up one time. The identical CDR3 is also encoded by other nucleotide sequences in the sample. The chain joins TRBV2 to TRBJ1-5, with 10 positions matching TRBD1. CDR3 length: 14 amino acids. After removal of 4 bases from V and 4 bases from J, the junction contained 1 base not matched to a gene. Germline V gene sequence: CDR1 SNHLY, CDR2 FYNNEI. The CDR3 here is CASSGTGGNQPQHF. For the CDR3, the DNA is TGTGCCAGCAGTGGGACAGGGGGTAATCAGCCCCAGCATTTT.

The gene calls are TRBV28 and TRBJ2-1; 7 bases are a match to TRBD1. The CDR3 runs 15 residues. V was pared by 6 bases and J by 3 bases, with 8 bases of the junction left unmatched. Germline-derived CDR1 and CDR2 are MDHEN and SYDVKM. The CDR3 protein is CASRPNRGGYNEQFF. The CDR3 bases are TGTGCCAGCAGACCAAACAGGGGTGGCTACAATGAGCAGTTCTTC.

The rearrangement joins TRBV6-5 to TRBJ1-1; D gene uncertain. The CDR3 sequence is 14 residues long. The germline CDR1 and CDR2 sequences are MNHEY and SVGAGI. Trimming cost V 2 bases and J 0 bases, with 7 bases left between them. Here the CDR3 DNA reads TGTGCCAGCAGTTACGCCAACATGAACACTGAAGCTTTCTTT. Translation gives CASSYANMNTEAFF.

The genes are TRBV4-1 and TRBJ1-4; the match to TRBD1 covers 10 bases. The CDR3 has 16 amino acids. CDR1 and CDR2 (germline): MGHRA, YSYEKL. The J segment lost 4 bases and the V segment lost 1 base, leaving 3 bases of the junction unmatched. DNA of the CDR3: TGCGCCAGCAGCCAAGGATGGGACAGGGGTAATGAAAAACTGTTTTTT. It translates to CASSQGWDRGNEKLFF.

The CDR3 sequence: CASSLAREDTQYF. As DNA, the CDR3 is TGTGCCAGCAGCTTAGCCCGGGAGGATACGCAGTATTTT. This rearrangement joins TRBV7-2 to TRBJ2-3, with D perhaps matching TRBD2 (6 bases). CDR1 SGHTA and CDR2 FQGNSA come from the germline V gene. V was trimmed by 0 bases and J by 6 bases, leaving 7 bases between them. CDR3 size: 13 residues.

CDR3 loop: CASSEPGLRSYNEQFF. DNA of the CDR3: TGTGCCAGCAGTGAACCGGGACTACGCTCCTACAATGAGCAGTTCTTC. This chain joins TRBV2 and TRBJ2-1, with TRBD2 matching over 7 bases. The V gene's germline CDR1 is SNHLY and CDR2 FYNNEI. This CDR3 spans 16 amino acids. With 2 bases clipped from V and 0 bases from J, the junction kept 4 bases outside the gene matches. Looking up the rest from reference TRBV2 and TRBJ2-1 gives the full variable domain: EPEVTQTPSHQVTQMGQEVILRCVPISNHLYFYWYRQILGQKVEFLVSFYNNEISEKSEIFDDQFSVERPDGSNFTLKIRSTKLEDSAMYFCASSEPGLRSYNEQFFGPGTRLTVL.

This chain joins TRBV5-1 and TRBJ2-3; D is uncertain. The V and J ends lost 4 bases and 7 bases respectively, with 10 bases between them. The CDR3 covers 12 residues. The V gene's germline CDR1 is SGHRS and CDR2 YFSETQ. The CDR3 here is CASSAEFHTQYF. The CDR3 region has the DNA TGCGCCAGCAGCGCCGAGTTTCATACGCAGTATTTT. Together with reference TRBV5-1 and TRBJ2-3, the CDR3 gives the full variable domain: KAGVTQTPRYLIKTRGQQVTLSCSPISGHRSVSWYQQTPGQGLQFLFEYFSETQRNKGNFPGRFSGRQFSNSRSEMNVSTLELGDSALYLCASSAEFHTQYFGPGTRLTVL.

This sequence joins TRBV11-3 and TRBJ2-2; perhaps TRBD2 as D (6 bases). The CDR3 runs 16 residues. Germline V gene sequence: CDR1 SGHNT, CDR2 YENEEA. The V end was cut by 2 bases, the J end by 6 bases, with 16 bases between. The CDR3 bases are TGTGCCAGCAGCTTAACGCGGAGGGGATTCCCCGGGGAGCTGTTTTTT. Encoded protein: CASSLTRRGFPGELFF.

The CDR3 loop is CATLEGYSNQPQHF. CDR3 in DNA: TGTGCCACCCTGGAGGGGTATAGCAATCAGCCCCAGCATTTT. The genes are TRBV6-6 and TRBJ1-5, with a possible D match to TRBD1 (5 bases). This CDR3 is built from 14 residues. The germline V gene has CDR1 MNHNY and CDR2 SVGAGI (reference sequence). Trimming removed 10 bases at V and 0 bases at J, with 13 bases between.

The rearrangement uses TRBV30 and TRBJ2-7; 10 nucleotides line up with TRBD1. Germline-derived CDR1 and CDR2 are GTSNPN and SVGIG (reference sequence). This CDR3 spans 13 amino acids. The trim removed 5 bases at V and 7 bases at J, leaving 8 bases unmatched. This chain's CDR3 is CAWDQGTGDEQYF. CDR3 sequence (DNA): TGTGCCTGGGACCAAGGGACAGGGGATGAGCAGTACTTC.

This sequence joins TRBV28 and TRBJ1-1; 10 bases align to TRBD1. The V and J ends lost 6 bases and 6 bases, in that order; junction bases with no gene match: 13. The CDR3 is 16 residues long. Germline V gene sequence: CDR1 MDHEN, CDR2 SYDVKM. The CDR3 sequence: CASRRQGAQMYPEAFF. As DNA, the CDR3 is TGTGCCAGCAGGCGACAGGGGGCGCAAATGTACCCTGAAGCTTTCTTT.

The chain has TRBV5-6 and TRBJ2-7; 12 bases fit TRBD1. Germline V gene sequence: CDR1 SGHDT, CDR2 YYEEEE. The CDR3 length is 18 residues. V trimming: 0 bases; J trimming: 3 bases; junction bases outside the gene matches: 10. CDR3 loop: CASSLVGTGGRNFYEQYF. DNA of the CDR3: TGTGCCAGCAGCTTGGTGGGGACAGGGGGCCGGAACTTCTACGAGCAGTACTTC.

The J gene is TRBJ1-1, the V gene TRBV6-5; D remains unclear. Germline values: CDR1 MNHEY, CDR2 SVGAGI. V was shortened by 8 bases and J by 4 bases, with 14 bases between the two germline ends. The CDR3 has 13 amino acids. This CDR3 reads CASLRPETTEAFF. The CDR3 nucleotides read TGTGCCAGCCTAAGACCGGAGACCACTGAAGCTTTCTTT.

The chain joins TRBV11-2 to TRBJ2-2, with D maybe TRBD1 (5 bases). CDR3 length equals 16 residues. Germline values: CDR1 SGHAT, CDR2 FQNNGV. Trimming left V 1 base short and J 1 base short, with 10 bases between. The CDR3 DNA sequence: TGTGCCAGCAGCTTAGTTGTGGGGCTGAACACCGGGGAGCTGTTTTTT. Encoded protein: CASSLVVGLNTGELFF.

In DNA, the CDR3 is TGTGCCAGCAGCGCACAGGGATACTACGAGCAGTACTTC. Protein: CASSAQGYYEQYF. The chain combines TRBV7-8 with TRBJ2-7; perhaps TRBD1 as D (6 bases). Germline assignment: CDR1 SGHVS and CDR2 FQNEAQ. Deletions cut 5 bases from V and 3 bases from J, with 11 bases between. The length of the CDR3 is 13 residues.

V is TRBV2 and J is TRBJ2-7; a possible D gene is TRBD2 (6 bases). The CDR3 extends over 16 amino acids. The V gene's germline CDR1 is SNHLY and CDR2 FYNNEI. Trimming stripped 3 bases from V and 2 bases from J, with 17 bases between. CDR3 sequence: CASSDLLGGPTYEQYF. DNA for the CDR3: TGTGCCAGCAGTGACCTTCTGGGGGGACCAACCTACGAGCAGTACTTC. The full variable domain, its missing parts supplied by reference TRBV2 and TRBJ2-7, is EPEVTQTPSHQVTQMGQEVILRCVPISNHLYFYWYRQILGQKVEFLVSFYNNEISEKSEIFDDQFSVERPDGSNFTLKIRSTKLEDSAMYFCASSDLLGGPTYEQYFGPGTRLTVT.

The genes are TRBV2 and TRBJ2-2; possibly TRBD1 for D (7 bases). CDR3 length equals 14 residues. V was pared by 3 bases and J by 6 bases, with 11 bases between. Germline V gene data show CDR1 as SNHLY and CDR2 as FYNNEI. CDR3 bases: TGTGCCAGCAGTGAGGGCAGGGGGGCCGGGGAGCTGTTTTTT. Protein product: CASSEGRGAGELFF.

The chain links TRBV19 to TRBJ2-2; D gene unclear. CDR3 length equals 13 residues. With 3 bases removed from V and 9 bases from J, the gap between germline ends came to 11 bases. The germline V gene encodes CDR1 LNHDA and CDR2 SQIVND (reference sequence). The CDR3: CASSIKRGRELFF. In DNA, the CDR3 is TGTGCCAGTAGTATTAAAAGAGGCCGGGAGCTGTTTTTT.

The CDR3 DNA is TGTGCCAGCAGCTCCAGGATCAGGGGGCAGGGTGAAGCTTTCTTT. It is translated as CASSSRIRGQGEAFF. The V call is TRBV5-4, the J call TRBJ1-1; 8 positions match TRBD1. With V trimmed by 3 bases and J by 7 bases, 11 bases remained unmatched. Per germline, CDR1 SGHNT and CDR2 YYREEE (reference sequence). The CDR3 contains 15 residues.